The clone carrying this T cell receptor (beta chain) was recorded once. The record originates from a study of blood T cells in healthy people across ages. This CDR3 has 14 residues. CDR1 is SGHRS, CDR2 YFSETQ, per germline. The V and J ends lost 4 bases and 6 bases, in that order; junction bases with no gene match: 9. The authors ran a second PCR of about 7 to 11 cycles using a sample-barcoded 5' primer and a J-beta primer mix. TCRdb reprocessed the 5' RACE reads via MiXCR and lists one record per CDR3 protein. The sample includes some 760,000 distinct CDR3 sequences, roughly 25% of them seen just once. The sample was also reused in another study, on T cells of mothers and their children. In that study: The search for persistent microchimeric T cell clones detected none.

Specimen: blood. This TCR came from a boy aged 5 to 17 in good health. V gene TRBV5-1 combines with J gene TRBJ2-7; TRBD1 agrees at 8 bases. DNA of the CDR3: TGCGCCAGCAGCACCCAGACAGGGGCGGTCGAGCAGTACTTC. Translating it yields CASSTQTGAVEQYF.